Each of the 10 T cell receptor beta chains below was sequenced from the same sample in a study of T cells of healthy individuals (dated by TCRdb to the late 2010s). The library was generated by 5' RACE. Sequencing instrument: Illumina MiSeq. Using fastp at Q25 and MiXCR, TCRdb reprocessed the public reads and kept productive beta chains. When rows share a CDR3 protein, they turn into one entry using the most common DNA and genes. The sample data list 100,000 or so distinct CDR3 sequences, and around 17% of these were observed just once. Of the sample, under 7.5% is held by the ten largest clones. These receptors originate from a human donor in good health.

This clonotype was counted a few times. This chain joins TRBV2 and TRBJ2-2; D ambiguous. With 5 bases removed from V and 2 bases from J, the gap between germline ends came to 6 bases. Germline V gives CDR1 SNHLY, CDR2 FYNNEI. This CDR3 is 13 amino acids long. CDR3 in DNA: TGTGCCAGCAGTCTCTATAACACCGGGGAGCTGTTTTTT. Translated, it gives CASSLYNTGELFF.

This clonotype came up many times. The rearrangement joins TRBV28 to TRBJ2-7; D remains unclear. Germline V lookup: CDR1 MDHEN, CDR2 SYDVKM. Trimming took off 2 bases at V and 4 bases at J, with 15 bases between the two ends. This CDR3 has 15 residues. This chain's CDR3 is CASSLMEATKYEQYF. DNA for the CDR3: TGTGCCAGCAGTTTAATGGAAGCCACCAAGTACGAGCAGTACTTC.

This clonotype occurred many times. The J gene is TRBJ1-1, the V gene TRBV4-2; no reliable D call. Germline lookup yields CDR1 LGHNA and CDR2 YNFKEQ. This CDR3 region has 13 residues. V shed 4 bases and J shed 7 bases, with 13 bases lying between them. CDR3 sequence reads: CASSLNRMREAFF. In nucleotides, the CDR3 is TGTGCCAGCAGCCTCAACCGGATGCGTGAAGCTTTCTTT.

This clonotype was recorded many times. The chain combines TRBV29-1 with TRBJ1-2; TRBD1 aligns across 8 bases. The length of the CDR3 is 13 residues. Germline CDR1 SQVTM, CDR2 ANQGSEA. Trimming at V came to 3 bases and at J to 6 bases, leaving 6 bases not matched to a gene. The CDR3 DNA reads as TGCAGCGTTGATTTGTCAGGGGGCGATGGCTACACCTTC. Translating it yields CSVDLSGGDGYTF.

The rearrangement uses TRBV5-1 and TRBJ2-1; 15 nucleotides align to TRBD2. Germline-derived CDR1 and CDR2 are SGHRS and YFSETQ. CDR3 length equals 18 residues. Trimming at V came to 4 bases and at J to 5 bases, leaving 10 bases not matched to a gene. Here the CDR3 reads CASSDGLAGGLRNNEQFF. DNA for the CDR3: TGCGCCAGCAGCGATGGACTAGCGGGAGGGCTGAGAAACAATGAGCAGTTCTTC.

This clonotype has more than one count but fewer than ten. The chain employs TRBV24-1 and TRBJ1-5, with 7 positions matching TRBD1. Germline CDR1 KGHDR, CDR2 SFDVKD. There are 14 residues in the CDR3. Losses at the gene ends were 6 bases for V and 3 bases for J; bases not matched to a gene: 4. CDR3 nucleotide sequence: TGTGCCACCAGTCAGGGGGGGTTCAATCAGCCCCAGCATTTT. Its translation is CATSQGGFNQPQHF.

This chain joins TRBV20-1 and TRBJ2-7; 10 positions match TRBD2. This CDR3 has 14 amino acids. The J segment lost 6 bases and the V segment lost 3 bases, leaving 8 bases of the junction unmatched. The germline V gene has CDR1 DFQATT and CDR2 SNEGSKA (reference sequence). CDR3 nucleotide sequence: TGCAGTGCTAGTAAATGGCTAGCGGGAGCCGAGCAGTACTTC. It is translated as CSASKWLAGAEQYF.

V and J are TRBV30 and TRBJ1-1; no reliable D call. V was trimmed by 1 base and J by 5 bases, leaving 11 bases between them. Germline values: CDR1 GTSNPN, CDR2 SVGIG (reference sequence). The CDR3 length is 13 residues. The CDR3 nucleotides read TGTGCCTGGAGTGCCACCGCCGGGACTGAAGCTTTCTTT. Translating it yields CAWSATAGTEAFF.

The chain couples TRBV27 to TRBJ1-6; 7 bases are a match to TRBD1. Looked up from germline, CDR1 is MNHEY and CDR2 is SMNVEV (reference sequence). The length of the CDR3 is 13 residues. J lost 8 bases, V lost 2 bases, and 0 bases had no gene match. Here the CDR3 reads CASSLQGDSPLHF. The CDR3 bases are TGTGCCAGCAGTTTACAGGGGGATTCACCCCTCCACTTT.

The rearrangement joins TRBV4-3 to TRBJ2-7; TRBD2 aligns across 12 bases. Trimming cost V 4 bases and J 2 bases; bases outside gene matches: 3. The CDR3 is made up of 15 amino acids. Germline V gene sequence: CDR1 LGHNA, CDR2 YSLEER. The CDR3 region has the DNA TGCGCCAGCAGCCTGGGACTAGCGGGTACCTACGAGCAGTACTTC. Translating gives CASSLGLAGTYEQYF.